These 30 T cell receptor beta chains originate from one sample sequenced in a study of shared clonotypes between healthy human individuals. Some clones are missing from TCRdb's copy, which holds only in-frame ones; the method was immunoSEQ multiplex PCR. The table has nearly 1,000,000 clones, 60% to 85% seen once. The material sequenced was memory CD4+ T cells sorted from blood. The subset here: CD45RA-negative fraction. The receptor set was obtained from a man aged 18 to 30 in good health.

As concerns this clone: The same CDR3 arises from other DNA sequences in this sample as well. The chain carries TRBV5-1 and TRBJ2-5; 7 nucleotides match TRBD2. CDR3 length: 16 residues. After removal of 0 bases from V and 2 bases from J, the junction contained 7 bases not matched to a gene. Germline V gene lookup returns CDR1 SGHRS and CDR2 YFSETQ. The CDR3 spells CASSLAGLAEQETQYF. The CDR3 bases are TGCGCCAGCAGCTTGGCCGGCCTAGCGGAACAAGAGACCCAGTACTTC.

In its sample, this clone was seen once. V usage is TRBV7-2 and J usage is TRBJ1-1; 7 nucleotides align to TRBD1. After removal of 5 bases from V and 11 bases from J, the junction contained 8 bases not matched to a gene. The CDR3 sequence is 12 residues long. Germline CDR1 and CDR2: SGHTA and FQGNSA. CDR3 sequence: CASSPPTGTAFF. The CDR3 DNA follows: TGTGCCAGCAGCCCGCCGACAGGGACGGCTTTCTTT.

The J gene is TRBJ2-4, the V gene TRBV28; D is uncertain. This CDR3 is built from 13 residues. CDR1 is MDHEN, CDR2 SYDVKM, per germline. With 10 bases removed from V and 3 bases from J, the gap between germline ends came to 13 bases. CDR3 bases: TGTGCCACCCACAATGATGTCAAAAACATTCAGTACTTC. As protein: CATHNDVKNIQYF. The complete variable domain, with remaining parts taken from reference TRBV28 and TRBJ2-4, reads DVKVTQSSRYLVKRTGEKVFLECVQDMDHENMFWYRQDPGLGLRLIYFSYDVKMKEKGDIPEGYSVSREKKERFSLILESASTNQTSMYLCATHNDVKNIQYFGAGTRLSVL.

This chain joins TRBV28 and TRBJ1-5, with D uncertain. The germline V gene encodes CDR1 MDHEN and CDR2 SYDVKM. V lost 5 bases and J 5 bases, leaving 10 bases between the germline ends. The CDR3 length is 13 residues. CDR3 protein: CASSLPSYQPQHF. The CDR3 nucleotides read TGTGCCAGCAGTCTCCCCTCGTATCAGCCCCAGCATTTT.

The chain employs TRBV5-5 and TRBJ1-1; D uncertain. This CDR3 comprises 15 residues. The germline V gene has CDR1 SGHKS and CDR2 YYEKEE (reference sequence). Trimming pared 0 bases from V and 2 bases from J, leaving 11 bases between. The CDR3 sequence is CASSLGGGVNTEAFF. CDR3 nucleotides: TGTGCCAGCAGCTTGGGAGGAGGAGTTAACACTGAAGCTTTCTTT.

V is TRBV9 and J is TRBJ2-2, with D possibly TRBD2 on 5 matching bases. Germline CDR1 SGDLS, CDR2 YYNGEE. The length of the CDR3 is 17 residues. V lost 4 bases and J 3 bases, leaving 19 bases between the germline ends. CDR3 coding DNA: TGTGCCAGCAGCCCACTGAAGGCGGGTTGGGACACCGGGGAGCTGTTTTTT. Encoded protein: CASSPLKAGWDTGELFF. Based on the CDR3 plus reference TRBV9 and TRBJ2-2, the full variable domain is DSGVTQTPKHLITATGQRVTLRCSPRSGDLSVYWYQQSLDQGLQFLIQYYNGEERAKGNILERFSAQQFPDLHSELNLSSLELGDSALYFCASSPLKAGWDTGELFFGEGSRLTVL.

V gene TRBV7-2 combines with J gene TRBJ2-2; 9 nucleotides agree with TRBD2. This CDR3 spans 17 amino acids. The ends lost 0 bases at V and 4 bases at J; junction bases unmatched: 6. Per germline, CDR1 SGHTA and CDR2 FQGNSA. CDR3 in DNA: TGTGCCAGCAGCTTAGCGCCGACTAGCGGTGTCACCGGGGAGCTGTTTTTT. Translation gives CASSLAPTSGVTGELFF.

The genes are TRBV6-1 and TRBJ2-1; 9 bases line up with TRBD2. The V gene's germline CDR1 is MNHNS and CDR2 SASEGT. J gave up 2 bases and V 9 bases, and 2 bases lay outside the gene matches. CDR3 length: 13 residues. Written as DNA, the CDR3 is TGTGCCAGTAGCGGGAGCCCCTACAATGAGCAGTTCTTC. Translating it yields CASSGSPYNEQFF.

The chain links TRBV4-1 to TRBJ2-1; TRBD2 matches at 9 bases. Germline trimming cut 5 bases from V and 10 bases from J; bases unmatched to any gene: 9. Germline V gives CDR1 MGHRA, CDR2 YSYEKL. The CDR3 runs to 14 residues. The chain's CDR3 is CASSFSGGPREQFF. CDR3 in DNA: TGCGCCAGCAGCTTTAGCGGGGGCCCGAGGGAGCAGTTCTTC.

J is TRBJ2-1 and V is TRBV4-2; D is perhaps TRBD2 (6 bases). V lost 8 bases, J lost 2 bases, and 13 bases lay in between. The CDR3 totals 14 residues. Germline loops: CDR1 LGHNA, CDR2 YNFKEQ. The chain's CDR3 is CASGASDTYNEQFF. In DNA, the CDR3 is TGTGCCAGCGGGGCTAGCGATACCTACAATGAGCAGTTCTTC.

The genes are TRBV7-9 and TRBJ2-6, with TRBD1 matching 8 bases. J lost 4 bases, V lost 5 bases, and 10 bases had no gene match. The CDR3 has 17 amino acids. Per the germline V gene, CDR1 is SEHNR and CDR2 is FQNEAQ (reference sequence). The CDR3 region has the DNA TGTGCCAGCAGCGTAAACGACAGGGGTCCCGGGGCCAACGTCCTGACTTTC. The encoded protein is CASSVNDRGPGANVLTF.

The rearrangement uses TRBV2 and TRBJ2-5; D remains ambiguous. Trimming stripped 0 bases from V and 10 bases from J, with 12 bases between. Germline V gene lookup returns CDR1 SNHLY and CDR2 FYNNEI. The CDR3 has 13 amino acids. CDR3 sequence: CASSEALQILQYF. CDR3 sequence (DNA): TGTGCCAGCAGTGAAGCGCTTCAGATCCTCCAGTACTTC.

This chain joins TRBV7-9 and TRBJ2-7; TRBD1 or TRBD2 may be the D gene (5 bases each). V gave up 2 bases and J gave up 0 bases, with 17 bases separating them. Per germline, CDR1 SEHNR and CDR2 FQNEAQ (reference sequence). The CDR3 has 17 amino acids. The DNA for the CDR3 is TGTGCCAGCAGCTTAAATACACCCCGGGACGGCTCCTACGAGCAGTACTTC. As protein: CASSLNTPRDGSYEQYF.

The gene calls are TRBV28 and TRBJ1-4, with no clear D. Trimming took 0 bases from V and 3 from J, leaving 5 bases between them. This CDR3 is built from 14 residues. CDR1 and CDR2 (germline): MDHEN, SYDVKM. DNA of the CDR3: TGTGCCAGCAGTTTATGGGAAGCTAATGAAAAACTGTTTTTT. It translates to CASSLWEANEKLFF.

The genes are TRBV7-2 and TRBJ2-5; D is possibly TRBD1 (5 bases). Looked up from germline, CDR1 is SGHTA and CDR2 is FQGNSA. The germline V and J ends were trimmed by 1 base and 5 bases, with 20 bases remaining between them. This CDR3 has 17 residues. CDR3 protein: CASSLDGSGRAWETQYF. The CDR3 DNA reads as TGTGCCAGCAGCTTAGACGGGTCGGGCAGGGCCTGGGAGACCCAGTACTTC.

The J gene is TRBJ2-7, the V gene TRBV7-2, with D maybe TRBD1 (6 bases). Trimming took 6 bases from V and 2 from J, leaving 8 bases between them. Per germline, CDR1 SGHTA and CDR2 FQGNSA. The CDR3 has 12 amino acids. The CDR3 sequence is CASSPGAYEQYF. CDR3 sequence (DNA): TGTGCCAGCAGTCCAGGGGCCTACGAGCAGTACTTC.

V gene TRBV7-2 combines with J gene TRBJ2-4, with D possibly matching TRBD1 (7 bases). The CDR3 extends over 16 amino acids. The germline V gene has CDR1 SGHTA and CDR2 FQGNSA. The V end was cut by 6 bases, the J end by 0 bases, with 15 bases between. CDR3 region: CASSSQGGEAKNIQYF. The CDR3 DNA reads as TGTGCCAGCAGTTCCCAGGGGGGCGAAGCCAAAAACATTCAGTACTTC. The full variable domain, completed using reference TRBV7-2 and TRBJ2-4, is GAGVSQSPSNKVTEKGKDVELRCDPISGHTALYWYRQSLGQGLEFLIYFQGNSAPDKSGLPSDRFSAERTGGSVSTLTIQRTQQEDSAVYLCASSSQGGEAKNIQYFGAGTRLSVL.

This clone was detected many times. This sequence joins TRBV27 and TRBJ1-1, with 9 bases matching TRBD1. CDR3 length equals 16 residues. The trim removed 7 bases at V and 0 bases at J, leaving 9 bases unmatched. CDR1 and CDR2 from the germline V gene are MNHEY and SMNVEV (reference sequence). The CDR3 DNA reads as TGTGCCAGCAAGTTGGGGACAGGGAACATGAACACTGAAGCTTTCTTT. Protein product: CASKLGTGNMNTEAFF.

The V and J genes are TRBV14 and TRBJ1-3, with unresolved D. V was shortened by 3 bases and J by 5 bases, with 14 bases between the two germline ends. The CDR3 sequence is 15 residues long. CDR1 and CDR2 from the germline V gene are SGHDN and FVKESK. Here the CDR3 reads CASSQQEVPRNTIYF. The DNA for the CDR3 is TGTGCCAGCAGCCAGCAGGAAGTTCCTCGAAACACCATATATTTT.

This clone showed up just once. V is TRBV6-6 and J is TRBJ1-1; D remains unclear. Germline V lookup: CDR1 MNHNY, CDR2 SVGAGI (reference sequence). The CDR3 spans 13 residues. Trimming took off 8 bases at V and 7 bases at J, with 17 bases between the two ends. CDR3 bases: TGTGCCAGCGAGGCGGGGAACCGATATGAAGCTTTCTTT. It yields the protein CASEAGNRYEAFF.

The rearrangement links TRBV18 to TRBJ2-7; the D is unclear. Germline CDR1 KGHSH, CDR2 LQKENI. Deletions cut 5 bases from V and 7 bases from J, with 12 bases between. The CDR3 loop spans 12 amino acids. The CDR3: CASSTGTGEQYF. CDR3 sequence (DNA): TGTGCCAGCTCAACCGGAACGGGTGAGCAGTACTTC.

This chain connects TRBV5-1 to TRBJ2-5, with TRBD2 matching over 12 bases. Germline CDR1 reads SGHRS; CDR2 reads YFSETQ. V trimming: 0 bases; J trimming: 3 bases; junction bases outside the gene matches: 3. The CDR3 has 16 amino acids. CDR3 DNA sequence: TGCGCCAGCAGCTTGGAAGCTAGCGGGGGGGAAGAGACCCAGTACTTC. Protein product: CASSLEASGGEETQYF.

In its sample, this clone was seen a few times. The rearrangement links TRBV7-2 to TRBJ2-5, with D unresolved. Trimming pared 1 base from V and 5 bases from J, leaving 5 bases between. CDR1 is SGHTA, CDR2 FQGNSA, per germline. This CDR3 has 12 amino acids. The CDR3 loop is CASSLDKETQYF. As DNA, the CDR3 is TGTGCCAGCAGCTTAGATAAGGAGACCCAGTACTTC.

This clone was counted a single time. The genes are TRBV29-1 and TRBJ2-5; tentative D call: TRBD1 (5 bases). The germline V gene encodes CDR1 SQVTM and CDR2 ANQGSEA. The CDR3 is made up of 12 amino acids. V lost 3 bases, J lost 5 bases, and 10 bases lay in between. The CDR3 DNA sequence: TGCAGCGTTGACCAGGGTGGCGAGACCCAGTACTTC. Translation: CSVDQGGETQYF.

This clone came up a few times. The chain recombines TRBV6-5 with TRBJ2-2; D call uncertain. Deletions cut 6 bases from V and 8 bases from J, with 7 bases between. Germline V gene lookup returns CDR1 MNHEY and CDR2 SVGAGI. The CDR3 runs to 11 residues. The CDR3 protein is CASSHQGELFF. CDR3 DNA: TGTGCCAGCAGCCATCAAGGGGAGCTGTTTTTT.

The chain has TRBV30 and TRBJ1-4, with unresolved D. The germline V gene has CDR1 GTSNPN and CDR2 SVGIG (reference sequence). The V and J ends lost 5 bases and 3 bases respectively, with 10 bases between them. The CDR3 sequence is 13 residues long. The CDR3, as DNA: TGTGCCTGGCAGTACAGAGCTAATGAAAAACTGTTTTTT. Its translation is CAWQYRANEKLFF.

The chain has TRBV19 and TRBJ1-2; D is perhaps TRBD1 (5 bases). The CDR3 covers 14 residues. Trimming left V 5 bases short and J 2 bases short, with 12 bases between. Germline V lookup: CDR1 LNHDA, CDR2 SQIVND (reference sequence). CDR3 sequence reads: CASSQPTVNYGYTF. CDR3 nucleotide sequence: TGTGCCAGTAGTCAACCGACAGTAAACTATGGCTACACCTTC.

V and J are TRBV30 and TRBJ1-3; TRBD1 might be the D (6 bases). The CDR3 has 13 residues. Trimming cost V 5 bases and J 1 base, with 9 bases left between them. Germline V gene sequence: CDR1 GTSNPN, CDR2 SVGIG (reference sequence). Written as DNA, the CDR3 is TGTGCCTGGGGGGGGCAATCTGGAAACACCATATATTTT. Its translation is CAWGGQSGNTIYF.

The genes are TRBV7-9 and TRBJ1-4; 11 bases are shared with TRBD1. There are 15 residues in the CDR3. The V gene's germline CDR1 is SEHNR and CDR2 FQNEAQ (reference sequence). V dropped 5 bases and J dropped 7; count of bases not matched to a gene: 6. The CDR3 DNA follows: TGTGCCAGCAGCCCAGGGACAGGGGGTGGTGAAAAACTGTTTTTT. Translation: CASSPGTGGGEKLFF. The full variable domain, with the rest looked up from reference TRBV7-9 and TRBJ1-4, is DTGVSQNPRHKITKRGQNVTFRCDPISEHNRLYWYRQTLGQGPEFLTYFQNEAQLEKSRLLSDRFSAERPKGSFSTLEIQRTEQGDSAMYLCASSPGTGGGEKLFFGSGTQLSVL.

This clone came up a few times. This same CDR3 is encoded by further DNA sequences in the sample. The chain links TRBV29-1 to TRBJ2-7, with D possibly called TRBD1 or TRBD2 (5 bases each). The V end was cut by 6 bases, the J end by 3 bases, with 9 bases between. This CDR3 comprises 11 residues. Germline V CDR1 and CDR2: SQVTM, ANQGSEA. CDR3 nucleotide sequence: TGCAGCGTCGGGGACCTCTACGAGCAGTACTTC. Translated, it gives CSVGDLYEQYF.